This T cell receptor beta chain derives from a study of CD8+CD57+ T cells in acquired aplastic anemia. Study in general: The average for DNA from sorted CD4+ and CD8+ cells was roughly 3 ug.

An expansion of CD8+CD57+ cells by flow cytometry had been shown in patients chosen for sequencing. Patients were therapy-naive when their blood was sampled. Details on this clonotype: The antigen is undetermined.

Germline values: CDR1 SGDLS, CDR2 YYNGEE. V was pared by 0 bases and J by 5 bases, with 14 bases between. This CDR3 region has 15 residues. The template for TCR beta VDJ and CDR3 sequence profiling was genomic DNA. From the reads, TCRdb called clonotypes with MiXCR, one entry per CDR3 protein. The data contain about 470,000 distinct CDR3 sequences, around 30% of them singletons. Whole-study findings and limits: The same twenty-nine CD8+ CDR3 sequences occurred in patients and in controls.

The source is a human donor with aplastic anemia. The source material was sorted CD4+, CD8+, or CD8+CD57+ T cells (not recorded which) from PBMCs. The chain couples TRBV9 to TRBJ2-5; possible D gene TRBD2, 6 bases. The CDR3 coding sequence is TGTGCCAGCAGCGTAGACGGAGGGTTGGGGGAGACCCAGTACTTC. It translates to CASSVDGGLGETQYF.